Listed below are T cell receptor beta chains from one sample, sequenced in a study of T cells in Graves' hyperthyroidism and ophthalmopathy. Each CDR3 protein is one row after TCRdb ran MiXCR on the multiplex PCR reads. This sample has about 500,000 distinct CDR3 sequences, with about an eighth found just once. Sequenced: blood. The receptors shown here come from a woman aged 18 to 35 with Graves' hyperthyroidism. CDR3s leave out the opening cysteine and the closing phenylalanine or tryptophan. A clone size is listed for some rows: how often the clone was seen (once, few, many), or a class if it is expanded.

many TRBV18 ASSPRTSGNGETQY
many TRBV24-1 ATSATRPDSNEQF
NA TRBV2 ASSEDPGYYGYT
many TRBV12-3/TRBV12-4 ASSRRVQGPWNTEAF
many TRBV6-5 ASSYEGLGTDTQY
many TRBV30 AWLPREATEAF
many TRBV18 ASSEEGRPYGYT
many TRBV5-1 ASSSGPSNTEAF
few TRBV9 ASSARVQETQY
many TRBV27 ASSWTPGETQY
many TRBV3-1 ASSQEGPPEAF
NA TRBV12-3/TRBV12-4 ASISGTDETQY
many TRBV30 AWSSELGAGETQY
many TRBV2 ASSEARGSQQF
many TRBV7-2 ASSHMSGSVYNEQF
many TRBV6-2/TRBV6-3 ASQSGDAYNEQF
few TRBV19 ASSTLWGGQPQH
few TRBV7-6 ASSYQRPYNEQF
few TRBV5-1 ASSPRSGGIYGYT
few TRBV7-3 ASSLLAGGQGEQF
many TRBV6-5 ASSYSRTGTYGYT
many TRBV29-1 SVDHPDRGLGAF
many TRBV6-5 ASSYAPGAGYGYT
NA TRBV27 ASTPTGTARETQY
NA TRBV7-2 ASRRDTNYGYT
many TRBV2 ASRRGGGYNEQF
NA TRBV19 ASSIGQEANYGYT
many TRBV2 AGNTEAF
few TRBV12-3/TRBV12-4 ASSLGQGRDSPLH
many TRBV9 ASSVAQVGAYGYT
many TRBV12-3/TRBV12-4 ASTDGQPNQPQH
few TRBV6-2/TRBV6-3 ASSGFPGSGNTIY
NA TRBV19 ASSIKDSSYEQY
many TRBV7-2 ASSLDGDKKY
many TRBV5-1 ASSLRLAGVAGGYEQF
many TRBV12-3/TRBV12-4 ASITLRASLSGNTIY
many TRBV2 ASTAMGRTGELF
many TRBV24-1 ATSDPPTGGRTEAF
many TRBV11-3 ASSVDLAKNIQY
many TRBV24-1 ATSDYALTDTQY
many TRBV19 ASSMDRRQNTQY
many TRBV3-1 ASSLGPGLAPQDRNEQF
once TRBV2 ASSPGLAGVRTGELF
many TRBV12-3/TRBV12-4 ASKQGLQFTDTQY
many TRBV27 ASSHRKNTEAF
few TRBV15 ATSRGGVWF
NA TRBV7-3 ASSLVAGPSNEQF
many TRBV7-9 ASSALRGTPGTSNNEQF
few TRBV15 ATSPGVSGANVLT
many TRBV9 ASSVLLGMGETQY
many TRBV6-1 ASSGDRALFETQY
NA TRBV12-3/TRBV12-4 ASSLSGRGSTDTQY
NA TRBV19 ASSLDRESGYT
NA TRBV7-9 ASSSLELHMQY
many TRBV10-3 AISESLQNYGYT
few TRBV7-8 ASSLARTGYRQPQH
few TRBV10-3 AISEEGTTEAF
many TRBV3-1 ASSQEDRGYGYT
NA TRBV13 ASSLDHGGTPPQAF